The 26 T cell receptor beta chains reported below all come from one sample, sequenced in a study of T cell repertoires in cytomegalovirus infection. TCRdb re-derived calls from the reads in MiXCR, one entry per CDR3 protein. Among around 230,000 distinct CDR3 sequences listed, approximately 7% were seen once. The sample comprised PBMCs. Source of these receptors: a human donor in good health (CMV status not recorded). Some clones in this sample may be carry-over from other donors' samples.

This clonotype was seen repeatedly, ten times or more. The chain joins TRBV2 to TRBJ2-1, with 8 bases that match TRBD2. Per the germline V gene, CDR1 is SNHLY and CDR2 is FYNNEI. The ends lost 7 bases at V and 6 bases at J; junction bases unmatched: 5. The CDR3 is made up of 13 amino acids. DNA for the CDR3: TGTGCCAGCATTAGCGGGGTTTCCAATGAGCAGTTCTTC. This translates into CASISGVSNEQFF.

This clonotype was counted many times. The gene calls are TRBV7-2 and TRBJ2-6; D is ambiguous. CDR1 is SGHTA and CDR2 is FQGNSA in the germline V gene. The CDR3 has 13 residues. With 3 bases removed from V and 0 bases from J, the gap between germline ends came to 0 bases. CDR3 nucleotides: TGTGCCAGCAGCTTCTCTGGGGCCAACGTCCTGACTTTC. Amino acids: CASSFSGANVLTF.

Here the CDR3 reads CASSVGGEAGNTEAFF. CDR3 coding DNA: TGTGCCAGCAGCGTAGGGGGGGAGGCAGGGAACACTGAAGCTTTCTTT. The chain recombines TRBV9 with TRBJ1-1, with D possibly matching TRBD1 (5 bases). The CDR3 runs to 16 residues. Trimming took 0 bases from V and 1 from J, leaving 13 bases between them. Germline assignment: CDR1 SGDLS and CDR2 YYNGEE.

This clonotype was seen many times. The CDR3 coding sequence is TGCAGTGCTGGTACTACAGGAGCAACTAATGAAAAACTGTTTTTT. The encoded protein is CSAGTTGATNEKLFF. The J gene is TRBJ1-4, the V gene TRBV20-1; possible D gene TRBD1, 5 bases. The CDR3 loop spans 15 amino acids. V shed 5 bases and J shed 0 bases, with 13 bases lying between them. Germline V gene sequence: CDR1 DFQATT, CDR2 SNEGSKA (reference sequence).

The chain recombines TRBV19 with TRBJ2-7, with a possible D match to TRBD1 (6 bases). The CDR3 is made up of 14 amino acids. V lost 7 bases to trimming and J lost 0 bases, with 13 bases between them. Germline V gene lookup returns CDR1 LNHDA and CDR2 SQIVND (reference sequence). DNA of the CDR3: TGTGCCAGTACCCGGGACATAAGCTCCTACGAGCAGTACTTC. It yields the protein CASTRDISSYEQYF. Full variable domain (missing parts from reference TRBV19 and TRBJ2-7): DGGITQSPKYLFRKEGQNVTLSCEQNLNHDAMYWYRQDPGQGLRLIYYSQIVNDFQKGDIAEGYSVSREKKESFPLTVTSAQKNPTAFYLCASTRDISSYEQYFGPGTRLTVT.

Many counts were recorded for this clonotype. This rearrangement joins TRBV6-1 to TRBJ2-7, with TRBD1 identical over 10 bases. Germline V lookup: CDR1 MNHNS, CDR2 SASEGT. This CDR3 contains 14 residues. Losses at the gene ends were 8 bases for V and 4 bases for J; bases not matched to a gene: 8. CDR3 sequence (DNA): TGTGCCAGCGATTCCGGGACAGGGGTGTACGAGCAGTACTTC. It codes for CASDSGTGVYEQYF.

This clonotype was detected only a few times. V usage is TRBV5-1 and J usage is TRBJ2-3; 9 bases fit TRBD2. The CDR3 is made up of 16 amino acids. With V trimmed by 0 bases and J by 4 bases, 6 bases remained unmatched. Germline CDR1 and CDR2: SGHRS and YFSETQ. CDR3 protein: CASSLESSGGPDTQYF. CDR3 sequence (DNA): TGCGCCAGCAGCTTGGAATCGAGCGGGGGGCCAGATACGCAGTATTTT.

CDR3 coding DNA: TGTGCCAGCAGGTACACAGGGTACAGCTACAATGAGCAGTTCTTC. Its translation: CASRYTGYSYNEQFF. This chain joins TRBV7-8 and TRBJ2-1, with a weak D call TRBD1 (6 bases). The V gene's germline CDR1 is SGHVS and CDR2 FQNEAQ. Between the trimmed V and J ends, which lost 6 bases and 3 bases, there was a span of 15 bases. The CDR3 has 15 amino acids.

This clonotype was recorded at least ten times. CDR3 bases: TGTGCCAGCAGCCAAGATAGGACAGGGGGCTTAGGCGGCTACACCTTC. Translating it yields CASSQDRTGGLGGYTF. The chain uses TRBV4-2 and TRBJ1-2; 11 positions match TRBD1. With 0 bases clipped from V and 8 bases from J, the junction kept 8 bases outside the gene matches. The germline gives CDR1 LGHNA, CDR2 YNFKEQ. The CDR3 loop spans 16 amino acids.

This clonotype has ten or more counts. The chain combines TRBV7-9 with TRBJ1-1; possible D gene TRBD1, 6 bases. Trimming pared 8 bases from V and 0 bases from J, leaving 19 bases between. The CDR3 has 16 amino acids. Germline V gene sequence: CDR1 SEHNR, CDR2 FQNEAQ (reference sequence). CDR3 sequence reads: CASRGEGDTLNTEAFF. DNA for the CDR3: TGTGCCAGCCGGGGAGAGGGGGATACCCTGAACACTGAAGCTTTCTTT.

This clonotype has ten or more counts. The gene calls are TRBV29-1 and TRBJ2-3, with 7 bases identical to TRBD2. Unmatched junction bases numbered 5, after V lost 5 bases and J lost 3 bases. The germline CDR1 and CDR2 sequences are SQVTM and ANQGSEA. This CDR3 comprises 13 residues. The DNA for the CDR3 is TGCAGCGTTCTTGACGGGGGGACAGATACGCAGTATTTT. It encodes CSVLDGGTDTQYF.

CDR3 sequence reads: CASSIGRSSYEQYF. DNA of the CDR3: TGTGCCAGCAGCATCGGACGGAGCTCCTACGAGCAGTACTTC. This chain uses TRBV9 with TRBJ2-7, with no clear D. Trimming removed 4 bases from V and 0 bases from J, with 11 bases in between. This CDR3 spans 14 amino acids. CDR1 is SGDLS and CDR2 is YYNGEE in the germline V gene. Full variable domain (missing parts from reference TRBV9 and TRBJ2-7): DSGVTQTPKHLITATGQRVTLRCSPRSGDLSVYWYQQSLDQGLQFLIQYYNGEERAKGNILERFSAQQFPDLHSELNLSSLELGDSALYFCASSIGRSSYEQYFGPGTRLTVT.

This clonotype was seen at least ten times. The genes are TRBV5-1 and TRBJ1-1; D uncertain. The length of the CDR3 is 13 residues. Germline loops: CDR1 SGHRS, CDR2 YFSETQ. Trimming pared 0 bases from V and 7 bases from J, leaving 10 bases between. CDR3 sequence reads: CASSLAGQLEAFF. The CDR3 DNA sequence: TGCGCCAGCAGCTTGGCCGGGCAGCTTGAAGCTTTCTTT.

This clonotype showed up many times. The rearrangement uses TRBV27 and TRBJ1-1, with no clear D. Germline lookup yields CDR1 MNHEY and CDR2 SMNVEV (reference sequence). The CDR3 has 15 amino acids. Trimming took off 6 bases at V and 5 bases at J, with 19 bases between the two ends. CDR3 loop: CASSEPSTLVTEAFF. As DNA, the CDR3 is TGTGCCAGCAGCGAGCCCTCGACACTAGTAACTGAAGCTTTCTTT.

This clonotype was counted many times. The chain couples TRBV19 to TRBJ1-5; D is ambiguous. The V end lost 10 bases, the J end lost 1 base, and 11 bases lay between the germline ends. The length of the CDR3 is 13 residues. Germline loops: CDR1 LNHDA, CDR2 SQIVND (reference sequence). As DNA, the CDR3 is TGTGCCACCCAAAAAACGAGCAATCAGCCCCAGCATTTT. As protein: CATQKTSNQPQHF.

This clonotype appeared many times. The CDR3 DNA reads as TGTGCCAGTTCCCGGACAGCCAATCAGCCCCAGCATTTT. It codes for CASSRTANQPQHF. The rearrangement links TRBV7-2 to TRBJ1-5, with a possible D match to TRBD1 (6 bases). This CDR3 has 13 residues. The germline V gene encodes CDR1 SGHTA and CDR2 FQGNSA. V was clipped by 9 bases and J by 3 bases, with 12 bases between them.

This clonotype was observed at least ten times. The chain carries TRBV7-2 and TRBJ2-7; D could derive from TRBD1 or TRBD2 (5 bases each). CDR3 size: 12 residues. Germline lookup yields CDR1 SGHTA and CDR2 FQGNSA. Trimming removed 1 base at V and 6 bases at J, with 7 bases between. The CDR3 coding sequence is TGTGCCAGCAGCTTAGATGGGGGCGAGCAGTACTTC. Its translation is CASSLDGGEQYF.

Details on this clonotype: A much larger clone differs from this one at a single base, so this may be a read error. This chain uses TRBV7-2 with TRBJ1-1, with 10 positions matching TRBD1. V lost 4 bases and J lost 0; bases outside the gene matches: 2. The V gene's germline CDR1 is SGHTA and CDR2 FQGNSA. The length of the CDR3 is 15 residues. CDR3 sequence (DNA): TGTGCCAGCAGCTCGGGACAGGGGATGAACACTGAAGCTTTCTTT. Encoded protein: CASSSGQGMNTEAFF.

This clonotype has a handful of counts. DNA of the CDR3: TGTGCCAGCAGAGGTATTGGGACAGGCAATTCCCGCTATGGCTACACCTTC. Amino acids: CASRGIGTGNSRYGYTF. V gene TRBV6-2 or TRBV6-3 combines with J gene TRBJ1-2, with 8 bases lining up with TRBD1. CDR1 is MNHEY and CDR2 is SVGEGT in the germline V gene. The CDR3 has 17 amino acids. V lost 6 bases to trimming and J lost 4 bases; unmatched junction nucleotides: 16.

This clonotype has a count of ten or more. The chain recombines TRBV7-2 with TRBJ1-1; maybe TRBD1 (5 bases). The germline V gene has CDR1 SGHTA and CDR2 FQGNSA. CDR3 length equals 16 residues. V was trimmed by 6 bases and J by 1 base, leaving 18 bases between them. The CDR3 region has the DNA TGTGCCAGCAGTAATAGGGGCCGGGGCCAGAACACTGAAGCTTTCTTT. Amino acid sequence: CASSNRGRGQNTEAFF.

In this sample, this clonotype turned up many times. The chain uses TRBV5-1 and TRBJ2-7; D may be TRBD2 (5 bases). Trimming stripped 0 bases from V and 5 bases from J, with 15 bases between. Germline loops: CDR1 SGHRS, CDR2 YFSETQ. CDR3 length: 15 amino acids. CDR3 in amino acids: CASSLDGVNKNEQYF. Written as DNA, the CDR3 is TGCGCCAGCAGCTTGGACGGGGTAAATAAGAACGAGCAGTACTTC.

Comment on this clonotype: This may come from a read error, since a much larger clone is one base off. The J gene is TRBJ1-2, the V gene TRBV29-1; TRBD1 is a possible D gene (6 bases). Germline CDR1 reads SQVTM; CDR2 reads ANQGSEA. V was cut by 3 bases and J by 2 bases, with 16 bases left in between. This CDR3 is 15 amino acids long. The CDR3 loop is CSVEETGDENYGYTF. The CDR3 nucleotides are TGCAGCGTTGAGGAGACAGGAGACGAAAACTATGGCTACACCTTC.

This clonotype was counted many times. V is TRBV6-6 and J is TRBJ1-2, with D tentatively TRBD1 (6 bases). This CDR3 is built from 14 residues. The ends were cut back, 2 bases at V and 7 bases at J, with 14 bases in the middle. The germline V gene has CDR1 MNHNY and CDR2 SVGAGI (reference sequence). Here the CDR3 DNA reads TGTGCCAGCAGTTACATGGATATGGGGGCTGGCTACACCTTC. It is translated as CASSYMDMGAGYTF.

This clonotype was picked up a small number of times. The rearrangement uses TRBV6-2 or TRBV6-3 and TRBJ2-7, with 8 bases that match TRBD1. With 0 bases clipped from V and 3 bases from J, the junction kept 4 bases outside the gene matches. Germline V gives CDR1 MNHEY, CDR2 SVGEGT. CDR3 length: 15 residues. CDR3 nucleotide sequence: TGTGCCAGCAGTTACTCCGGGACAGGTGTCTACGAGCAGTACTTC. It translates to CASSYSGTGVYEQYF.

This chain connects TRBV15 to TRBJ2-3; D possibly corresponds to TRBD2 (6 bases). Germline V gene data show CDR1 as LNHNV and CDR2 as YYDKDF (reference sequence). V was clipped by 0 bases and J by 9 bases, with 10 bases between them. This CDR3 contains 13 residues. The CDR3 DNA follows: TGTGCCACCAGCAGAGATCTGGGAGGAACGCAGTATTTT. It specifies CATSRDLGGTQYF.

This clonotype has ten or more counts. The chain links TRBV28 to TRBJ2-7; 11 nucleotides line up with TRBD2. Germline V gene data show CDR1 as MDHEN and CDR2 as SYDVKM. V shed 5 bases and J 6 bases; nucleotides not matched to a gene: 6. The CDR3 is made up of 14 amino acids. Here the CDR3 reads CASSQGLAEFEQYF. The CDR3 nucleotides read TGTGCCAGCAGTCAGGGACTAGCGGAGTTCGAGCAGTACTTC.